This T cell receptor beta chain was sequenced in a study of blood T cell repertoires in COVID-19. Germline V gives CDR1 SSHAT, CDR2 FNYEAQ (reference sequence). The CDR3 runs 13 residues. To note about this clone: Relative to the germline gene, one junction end is altered; a read error may explain this.

TCRdb's copy holds only in-frame clones and misses some; the assay was immunoSEQ multiplex PCR. The sample has 130,000 to 150,000 clones; roughly 82% are singletons. This receptor was identified in a human donor in a cohort sampled during active COVID-19. Material: peripheral blood. The chain has TRBV7-7 and TRBJ1-1; 8 bases agree with TRBD1. The CDR3 reads CASSYDRGPEAFF. CDR3 in DNA: TGTGCTAGCAGCTACGACAGGGGACCTGAAGCTTTCTTT. Together with reference TRBV7-7 and TRBJ1-1, the CDR3 gives the full variable domain: GAGVSQSPRYKVTKRGQDVTLRCDPISSHATLYWYQQALGQGPEFLTYFNYEAQPDKSGLPSDRFSAERPEGSISTLTIQRTEQRDSAMYRCASSYDRGPEAFFGQGTRLTVV.